The 26 T cell receptor beta chains in this list originate from one sample, sequenced in a study of blood T cell repertoires in COVID-19. Profiling relied on immunoSEQ multiplex PCR, and the TCRdb table lists in-frame clones only, not all of them. The data hold approximately 140,000 clones, with approximately 84% observed a single time. The specimen was peripheral blood. The receptors shown here come from a woman aged 80 or over with acute or convalescent COVID-19.

The chain links TRBV29-1 to TRBJ1-2; possibly TRBD1 for D (6 bases). V lost 4 bases and J 3 bases, leaving 9 bases between the germline ends. The CDR3 totals 12 residues. From germline, CDR1 is SQVTM and CDR2 ANQGSEA. The CDR3, as DNA: TGCAGCGTTGGAGGGGGGGACTATGGCTACACCTTC. This encodes CSVGGGDYGYTF.

The chain carries TRBV27 and TRBJ2-7; 9 nucleotides agree with TRBD2. Germline assignment: CDR1 MNHEY and CDR2 SMNVEV (reference sequence). V shed 8 bases, J shed 7 bases, and the junction held 15 bases outside the gene matches. The CDR3 is made up of 15 amino acids. CDR3 nucleotide sequence: TGTGCCAGCCGCCCCCGGGGCGGGGGGGCCGGGGAGCAGTACTTC. This sequence encodes CASRPRGGGAGEQYF.

This rearrangement joins TRBV19 to TRBJ2-1; 10 nucleotides line up with TRBD1. The ends lost 4 bases at V and 6 bases at J; junction bases unmatched: 6. This CDR3 is built from 15 residues. Germline V gene lookup returns CDR1 LNHDA and CDR2 SQIVND (reference sequence). CDR3: CASSTGQGYRNEQFF. As DNA, the CDR3 is TGTGCCAGTAGTACGGGACAGGGGTATCGCAATGAGCAGTTCTTC.

V gene TRBV5-6 combines with J gene TRBJ2-7; TRBD2 matches 8 bases. This CDR3 has 15 residues. V gave up 1 base and J gave up 5 bases; unmatched junction bases: 8. In germline, CDR1 is SGHDT, CDR2 YYEEEE. The CDR3 sequence is CASSLLSGGKDEQYF. DNA of the CDR3: TGTGCCAGCAGCTTGTTGTCGGGAGGGAAGGACGAGCAGTACTTC.

This clone has a single count. The chain is built from TRBV6-1 and TRBJ1-6, with a tentative D call TRBD1 (5 bases). There are 14 residues in the CDR3. Germline CDR1 is MNHNS and CDR2 is SASEGT. The V gene lost 6 bases and the J gene lost 4 bases, with 10 bases spanning the gap. CDR3 loop: CASRAQGYNSPLHF. CDR3 sequence (DNA): TGTGCCAGCAGGGCCCAGGGTTATAATTCACCCCTCCACTTT.

The V call is TRBV24-1, the J call TRBJ2-5; 8 bases line up with TRBD1. This CDR3 contains 12 residues. Losses at the gene ends were 7 bases for V and 5 bases for J; bases not matched to a gene: 2. In germline, CDR1 is KGHDR, CDR2 SFDVKD. DNA for the CDR3: TGTGCCACCAGCGACAGGGGCGAGACCCAGTACTTC. It translates to CATSDRGETQYF.

V gene TRBV7-2 combines with J gene TRBJ2-3; TRBD2 aligns across 9 bases. J lost 0 bases, V lost 3 bases, and 4 bases had no gene match. The CDR3 has 16 amino acids. CDR1 is SGHTA, CDR2 FQGNSA, per germline. In DNA, the CDR3 is TGTGCCAGCAGCTTGGGTAGCGGGGGAAGCACAGATACGCAGTATTTT. Its translation is CASSLGSGGSTDTQYF.

The V call is TRBV28, the J call TRBJ1-5; TRBD1 aligns across 10 bases. CDR1 is MDHEN, CDR2 SYDVKM, per germline. Trimming at V came to 3 bases and at J to 7 bases, leaving 6 bases not matched to a gene. There are 15 residues in the CDR3. Written as DNA, the CDR3 is TGTGCCAGCAGTTTCCGGGACAGGGGTTTACAGCCCCAGCATTTT. The encoded protein is CASSFRDRGLQPQHF.

The chain combines TRBV5-4 with TRBJ2-7; D is perhaps TRBD1 (7 bases). The CDR3 totals 15 residues. Between the trimmed V and J ends, which lost 5 bases and 1 base, there was a span of 16 bases. The germline V gene encodes CDR1 SGHNT and CDR2 YYREEE (reference sequence). CDR3 protein: CASRDRTRESYEQYF. The CDR3 bases are TGTGCCAGCAGGGACAGGACTCGGGAGTCCTACGAGCAGTACTTC. The whole variable domain, remainder taken from reference TRBV5-4 and TRBJ2-7, is ETGVTQSPTHLIKTRGQQVTLRCSSQSGHNTVSWYQQALGQGPQFIFQYYREEENGRGNFPPRFSGLQFPNYSSELNVNALELDDSALYLCASRDRTRESYEQYFGPGTRLTVT.

The CDR3: CASSPGVAGELFF. CDR3 sequence (DNA): TGTGCCAGCAGCCCAGGGGTGGCCGGGGAGCTGTTTTTT. V and J are TRBV7-2 and TRBJ2-2, with a tentative D call TRBD1 (6 bases). The ends were cut back, 5 bases at V and 6 bases at J, with 10 bases in the middle. Per the germline V gene, CDR1 is SGHTA and CDR2 is FQGNSA. The length of the CDR3 is 13 residues.

The chain has TRBV25-1 and TRBJ1-6, with D perhaps TRBD1 (6 bases). The V gene lost 8 bases and the J gene lost 7 bases, with 21 bases spanning the gap. The germline CDR1 and CDR2 sequences are MGHDK and SYGVNS. The CDR3 consists of 16 residues. CDR3 bases: TGTGCCAGCTCAACCTCCGGGACACTCATAAATTCACCCCTCCACTTT. The encoded protein is CASSTSGTLINSPLHF.

This clone was detected only once. The genes are TRBV10-3 and TRBJ2-7; TRBD2 matches 7 bases. V dropped 6 bases and J dropped 7; count of bases not matched to a gene: 12. The CDR3 runs 14 residues. CDR1 is ENHRY and CDR2 is SYGVKD in the germline V gene. In DNA, the CDR3 is TGTGCCATCAGCCCCCTCAGTGGGAGGGTGGAGCAGTACTTC. It codes for CAISPLSGRVEQYF.

This chain connects TRBV7-2 to TRBJ1-1; D might be TRBD1 (6 bases). The CDR3 sequence is 14 residues long. Germline V gene sequence: CDR1 SGHTA, CDR2 FQGNSA. With 1 base removed from V and 3 bases from J, the gap between germline ends came to 9 bases. CDR3 in DNA: TGTGCCAGCAGCTTAGTTCCAGGGGACACTGAAGCTTTCTTT. Protein: CASSLVPGDTEAFF.

The chain recombines TRBV9 with TRBJ1-3; possible D gene TRBD1, 5 bases. Germline CDR1 SGDLS, CDR2 YYNGEE. The length of the CDR3 is 15 residues. V lost 3 bases, J lost 4 bases, and 14 bases lay in between. CDR3 bases: TGTGCCAGCAGCGACCGCCCAGGGCGGGGAAACACCATATATTTT. This translates into CASSDRPGRGNTIYF.

This sequence joins TRBV10-2 and TRBJ1-3; D is uncertain. From germline, CDR1 is WSHSY and CDR2 SAAADI. This CDR3 has 14 residues. The V end was cut by 3 bases, the J end by 3 bases, with 9 bases between. The CDR3 nucleotides read TGCGCCAGCAGTGATCTAGGGAGTGGAAACACCATATATTTT. Its translation: CASSDLGSGNTIYF.

The chain carries TRBV5-1 and TRBJ2-7; the match to TRBD1 covers 8 bases. The junction had 3 bases not matched to a gene; V was cut back by 2 bases and J by 2 bases. CDR3 length: 14 amino acids. CDR1 is SGHRS and CDR2 is YFSETQ in the germline V gene. DNA for the CDR3: TGCGCCAGCAGCTTTACAGGGGGAGCCTACGAGCAGTACTTC. Translating gives CASSFTGGAYEQYF.

This chain uses TRBV4-3 with TRBJ2-1; perhaps TRBD1 as D (5 bases). Per germline, CDR1 LGHNA and CDR2 YSLEER. Trimming shortened V by 1 base and J by 4 bases, and 17 bases separated the two germline ends. The CDR3 loop spans 17 amino acids. For the CDR3, the DNA is TGCGCCAGCAGCCAAGGGGGCCCAGGAGAACGGTACAATGAGCAGTTCTTC. Translation: CASSQGGPGERYNEQFF.

In regard to this clone: This may be a read error, as it is one base from a much larger clone. The DNA for the CDR3 is TGTGCCAGCAGCTTAGGGGGCGGCACTGAAGCTTTCTTT. This sequence encodes CASSLGGGTEAFF. The V call is TRBV7-2, the J call TRBJ1-1; D possibly corresponds to TRBD1 (5 bases). The CDR3 is 13 residues long. V lost 1 base and J 4 bases, leaving 7 bases between the germline ends. Looked up from germline, CDR1 is SGHTA and CDR2 is FQGNSA.

The rearrangement joins TRBV7-2 to TRBJ2-1, with 10 bases fitting TRBD2. Trimming removed 1 base from V and 4 bases from J; junction bases left unmatched: 10. The CDR3 extends over 18 amino acids. The germline V gene encodes CDR1 SGHTA and CDR2 FQGNSA. The CDR3 region has the DNA TGTGCCAGCAGCTTAGGCCGGCAGCTAGCGGGGGCATACAATGAGCAGTTCTTC. Its protein is CASSLGRQLAGAYNEQFF.

This clone was found once. This sequence joins TRBV24-1 and TRBJ1-2, with a tentative D call TRBD1 (5 bases). Trimming shortened V by 9 bases and J by 4 bases, and 11 bases separated the two germline ends. Per the germline V gene, CDR1 is KGHDR and CDR2 is SFDVKD. This CDR3 is built from 12 residues. The DNA for the CDR3 is TGTGCCACCGTGGACACGCGCTATGGCTACACCTTC. Translation: CATVDTRYGYTF.

This chain joins TRBV30 and TRBJ2-1; 8 bases map to TRBD1. The trim removed 2 bases at V and 5 bases at J, leaving 17 bases unmatched. Per germline, CDR1 GTSNPN and CDR2 SVGIG (reference sequence). This CDR3 comprises 18 residues. The DNA for the CDR3 is TGTGCCTGGAGTTATCGAAGGTCGCGGACAGGGCGAAACAATGAGCAGTTCTTC. Translated: CAWSYRRSRTGRNNEQFF.

The chain employs TRBV5-6 and TRBJ1-6, with unresolved D. Germline lookup yields CDR1 SGHDT and CDR2 YYEEEE. V was pared by 0 bases and J by 3 bases, with 10 bases between. The CDR3 totals 16 residues. In DNA form, the CDR3 reads TGTGCCAGCAGCTTGGGAGCGTATTTCTATAATTCACCCCTCCACTTT. Protein: CASSLGAYFYNSPLHF.

The chain couples TRBV4-3 to TRBJ2-2; no clear D. Trimming pared 0 bases from V and 1 base from J, leaving 12 bases between. The CDR3 totals 17 residues. CDR1 LGHNA and CDR2 YSLEER come from the germline V gene. The CDR3 DNA is TGCGCCAGCAGCCAAGAGTGGCGAAGACAGAACACCGGGGAGCTGTTTTTT. Protein: CASSQEWRRQNTGELFF.

Only one count was recorded for this clone. The chain couples TRBV25-1 to TRBJ1-2; 10 bases align to TRBD1. From germline, CDR1 is MGHDK and CDR2 SYGVNS. CDR3 length: 15 amino acids. The trim removed 6 bases at V and 9 bases at J, leaving 13 bases unmatched. CDR3 sequence: CASSPATGGPPRYTF. CDR3 DNA: TGTGCCAGCAGCCCCGCGACAGGGGGCCCCCCGCGCTACACCTTC.

The chain is built from TRBV18 and TRBJ2-5, with D perhaps TRBD1 (5 bases). Germline V lookup: CDR1 KGHSH, CDR2 LQKENI. The CDR3 loop spans 15 amino acids. V gave up 2 bases and J gave up 2 bases, with 12 bases separating them. The CDR3 protein is CASSPFPDNQETQYF. The DNA for the CDR3 is TGTGCCAGCTCACCATTTCCGGACAATCAAGAGACCCAGTACTTC.

This chain joins TRBV7-7 and TRBJ2-2; 8 nucleotides align to TRBD1. J was trimmed by 4 bases and V by 1 base; bases with no gene match: 5. The CDR3 contains 16 residues. CDR1 is SSHAT, CDR2 FNYEAQ, per germline (reference sequence). CDR3 coding DNA: TGTGCCAGCAGCTTAGGAGGACAGGGCAGCACCGGGGAGCTGTTTTTT. It yields the protein CASSLGGQGSTGELFF. The variable domain in full, completed from reference TRBV7-7 and TRBJ2-2, reads GAGVSQSPRYKVTKRGQDVTLRCDPISSHATLYWYQQALGQGPEFLTYFNYEAQPDKSGLPSDRFSAERPEGSISTLTIQRTEQRDSAMYRCASSLGGQGSTGELFFGEGSRLTVL.